These 20 T cell receptor beta chains were all obtained from the same sample, sequenced in a study of blood T cell repertoires in COVID-19 (dated by TCRdb to 2020 to 2021). Libraries were made using the immunoSEQ multiplex PCR assay. TCRdb obtained this table from immuneACCESS and retained in-frame rearrangements with V and J assigned. These tables miss some clones; where compared with another copy, unresolved V genes account for less than half of the shortfall, and the remainder is unexplained. For this sample the table gives about 250,000 clones, of which 70% to 90% were detected only once. The ten most abundant clones make up 3% to 3.5% of the sample. Source material: peripheral blood. The receptors stem from a man aged 18 to 30 with active or convalescent COVID-19.

In its sample, this clone was seen once. The V call is TRBV29-1, the J call TRBJ2-7; 8 positions match TRBD2. The CDR3 sequence is 15 residues long. V gave up 0 bases and J gave up 5 bases; unmatched junction bases: 9. Germline loops: CDR1 SQVTM, CDR2 ANQGSEA. The CDR3 loop is CSVEEPGLGNHEQYF. CDR3 DNA: TGCAGCGTTGAAGAACCGGGACTAGGGAACCACGAGCAGTACTTC.

This clone was recorded once. The chain has TRBV28 and TRBJ1-2; D ambiguous. There are 14 residues in the CDR3. Germline loops: CDR1 MDHEN, CDR2 SYDVKM. Trimming pared 1 base from V and 0 bases from J, leaving 6 bases between. The CDR3 DNA is TGTGCCAGCAGTTTATTTAGCACTAACTATGGCTACACCTTC. It yields the protein CASSLFSTNYGYTF.

The chain joins TRBV30 to TRBJ2-2; D may be TRBD1 (5 bases). This CDR3 has 12 residues. Germline lookup yields CDR1 GTSNPN and CDR2 SVGIG (reference sequence). The ends were cut back, 7 bases at V and 3 bases at J, with 9 bases in the middle. As DNA, the CDR3 is TGTGCCTACCCAGGGTACACCGGGGAGCTGTTTTTT. Translation gives CAYPGYTGELFF.

This sequence joins TRBV6-6 and TRBJ1-2, with a tentative D call TRBD1 (6 bases). There are 14 residues in the CDR3. The germline CDR1 and CDR2 sequences are MNHNY and SVGAGI (reference sequence). V was cut by 5 bases and J by 3 bases, with 13 bases left in between. The CDR3 DNA reads TGTGCCAGCAGTCTCCAGACAGGCGACTATGGCTACACCTTC. Its translation is CASSLQTGDYGYTF.

The chain is built from TRBV5-5 and TRBJ1-2; TRBD1 matches at 12 bases. CDR1 and CDR2 from the germline V gene are SGHKS and YYEKEE (reference sequence). The CDR3 is 16 residues long. Germline trimming cut 2 bases from V and 8 bases from J; bases unmatched to any gene: 10. CDR3 region: CASSFPPSGTGGGYTF. Written as DNA, the CDR3 is TGTGCCAGCAGCTTCCCCCCCTCCGGGACAGGGGGCGGCTACACCTTC. Looking up the rest from reference TRBV5-5 and TRBJ1-2 gives the full variable domain: DAGVTQSPTHLIKTRGQQVTLRCSPISGHKSVSWYQQVLGQGPQFIFQYYEKEERGRGNFPDRFSARQFPNYSSELNVNALLLGDSALYLCASSFPPSGTGGGYTFGSGTRLTVV.

The rearrangement uses TRBV4-3 and TRBJ2-3, with D possibly being TRBD2 (6 bases). Germline V gives CDR1 LGHNA, CDR2 YSLEER. CDR3 length: 15 amino acids. Trimming shortened V by 0 bases and J by 0 bases, and 7 bases separated the two germline ends. The CDR3 loop is CASSQERESTDTQYF. The CDR3, as DNA: TGCGCCAGCAGCCAAGAGCGGGAAAGCACAGATACGCAGTATTTT.

The chain links TRBV5-1 to TRBJ2-7; possibly TRBD2 for D (6 bases). Germline V gene lookup returns CDR1 SGHRS and CDR2 YFSETQ. The ends were cut back, 0 bases at V and 1 base at J, with 8 bases in the middle. The CDR3 covers 14 residues. CDR3 sequence (DNA): TGCGCCAGCAGCTTGGGTAGCGGATCCTACGAGCAGTACTTC. It is translated as CASSLGSGSYEQYF.

The V and J genes are TRBV19 and TRBJ1-2; D is perhaps TRBD1 (6 bases). Germline values: CDR1 LNHDA, CDR2 SQIVND (reference sequence). This CDR3 has 14 residues. Trimming removed 6 bases at V and 4 bases at J, with 15 bases between. As DNA, the CDR3 is TGTGCCAGTAGCGCGAGGCAGGGGAGCTATGGCTACACCTTC. Its protein is CASSARQGSYGYTF.

This chain connects TRBV3-1 (or the pseudogene TRBV3-2) to TRBJ1-1, with D perhaps matching TRBD1 (5 bases). The germline V and J ends were trimmed by 5 bases and 0 bases, with 7 bases remaining between them. Germline assignment: CDR1 LGHDT and CDR2 YNNKEL (reference sequence). The CDR3 runs to 13 residues. The CDR3 DNA reads TGTGCCAGCAGCGCAGGGTTGAACACTGAAGCTTTCTTT. It codes for CASSAGLNTEAFF.

The rearrangement joins TRBV5-5 to TRBJ2-1; 7 nucleotides match TRBD2. Per the germline V gene, CDR1 is SGHKS and CDR2 is YYEKEE (reference sequence). J lost 2 bases, V lost 4 bases, and 6 bases had no gene match. The CDR3 is 15 amino acids. CDR3 sequence: CASSRSGTTYNEQFF. CDR3 DNA sequence: TGTGCCAGCAGCCGTTCAGGGACTACCTACAATGAGCAGTTCTTC. The whole variable domain, filled in from reference TRBV5-5 and TRBJ2-1, reads DAGVTQSPTHLIKTRGQQVTLRCSPISGHKSVSWYQQVLGQGPQFIFQYYEKEERGRGNFPDRFSARQFPNYSSELNVNALLLGDSALYLCASSRSGTTYNEQFFGPGTRLTVL.

CDR3 DNA: TGTGCCAGCAGCGGGCGGGTGGCGCAGACGGGAAAGACCCAGTACTTC. Encoded protein: CASSGRVAQTGKTQYF. V gene TRBV7-2 combines with J gene TRBJ2-5, with D possibly being TRBD2 (5 bases). This CDR3 has 16 residues. Trimming stripped 5 bases from V and 6 bases from J, with 22 bases between. The germline gives CDR1 SGHTA, CDR2 FQGNSA. The entire variable domain, with the rest obtained from reference TRBV7-2 and TRBJ2-5, is as follows: GAGVSQSPSNKVTEKGKDVELRCDPISGHTALYWYRQSLGQGLEFLIYFQGNSAPDKSGLPSDRFSAERTGGSVSTLTIQRTQQEDSAVYLCASSGRVAQTGKTQYFGPGTRLLVL.

This clone was recorded only once. The J gene is TRBJ1-1, the V gene TRBV6-2 or TRBV6-3; D might be TRBD1 (5 bases). This CDR3 has 18 amino acids. Trimming took 0 bases from V and 3 from J, leaving 20 bases between them. CDR1 is MNHEY and CDR2 is SVGEGT in the germline V gene. The CDR3 here is CASSYSARDPSGDTEAFF. Here the CDR3 DNA reads TGTGCCAGCAGTTACTCGGCTAGAGACCCTTCGGGGGACACTGAAGCTTTCTTT.

The chain joins TRBV5-4 to TRBJ2-1, with 16 bases lining up with TRBD2. The germline V gene has CDR1 SGHNT and CDR2 YYREEE (reference sequence). The CDR3 totals 16 residues. Losses at the gene ends were 4 bases for V and 8 bases for J; bases not matched to a gene: 6. The CDR3 protein is CASSPGTSGREDEQFF. CDR3 DNA: TGTGCCAGCAGCCCGGGGACTAGCGGGAGGGAAGATGAGCAGTTCTTC. The whole variable domain, remainder taken from reference TRBV5-4 and TRBJ2-1, is ETGVTQSPTHLIKTRGQQVTLRCSSQSGHNTVSWYQQALGQGPQFIFQYYREEENGRGNFPPRFSGLQFPNYSSELNVNALELDDSALYLCASSPGTSGREDEQFFGPGTRLTVL.

J is TRBJ1-5 and V is TRBV6-2 or TRBV6-3, with D tentatively TRBD1 (5 bases). The V end was cut by 0 bases, the J end by 1 base, with 10 bases between. The CDR3 totals 16 residues. CDR1 and CDR2 from the germline V gene are MNHEY and SVGEGT. The CDR3 spells CASSYSRRDSNQPQHF. The CDR3 nucleotides are TGTGCCAGCAGTTACTCGAGGCGGGACAGCAATCAGCCCCAGCATTTT.

This clone has only a few counts. This chain connects TRBV5-1 to TRBJ2-7, with 11 bases matching TRBD2. Germline CDR1 reads SGHRS; CDR2 reads YFSETQ. V dropped 2 bases and J dropped 1; count of bases not matched to a gene: 5. There are 16 residues in the CDR3. The DNA of the CDR3 is TGCGCCAGCAGCTTTGAGGCTAGCGGGAGGTCCTACGAGCAGTACTTC. Translation: CASSFEASGRSYEQYF.

V and J are TRBV5-6 and TRBJ2-2, with 7 bases fitting TRBD2. With V trimmed by 4 bases and J by 7 bases, 13 bases remained unmatched. CDR1 is SGHDT and CDR2 is YYEEEE in the germline V gene. The length of the CDR3 is 16 residues. The CDR3 here is CASSPGLDGGVGELFF. Written as DNA, the CDR3 is TGTGCCAGCAGCCCCGGACTAGATGGGGGGGTCGGGGAGCTGTTTTTT.

The V call is TRBV5-1, the J call TRBJ1-1; possibly TRBD1 for D (6 bases). Germline CDR1 reads SGHRS; CDR2 reads YFSETQ. V shed 5 bases and J shed 1 base, with 15 bases lying between them. The CDR3 sequence is 15 residues long. The CDR3 DNA reads TGCGCCAGCAGAAGGGTTACAGGGTCGAACACTGAAGCTTTCTTT. Translation: CASRRVTGSNTEAFF.

The chain uses TRBV7-8 and TRBJ2-1, with a possible D match to TRBD2 (7 bases). V shed 1 base and J shed 1 base, with 11 bases lying between them. Germline V gives CDR1 SGHVS, CDR2 FQNEAQ. There are 16 residues in the CDR3. The CDR3 DNA is TGTGCCAGCAGCTTAGATCGGGGGGCGTCCTACAATGAGCAGTTCTTC. Its translation is CASSLDRGASYNEQFF.

The chain combines TRBV24-1 with TRBJ2-5, with D tentatively TRBD2 (5 bases). V gave up 3 bases and J gave up 4 bases, with 14 bases separating them. From germline, CDR1 is KGHDR and CDR2 SFDVKD. The CDR3 has 15 amino acids. CDR3 nucleotide sequence: TGTGCCACCAGTGATGCCAGAGAGGGCGGAGAGACCCAGTACTTC. Translation gives CATSDAREGGETQYF.

The CDR3 protein is CASSYSTGTGAVEQYF. The CDR3 region has the DNA TGTGCCAGCAGTTACTCCACGGGGACAGGGGCAGTCGAGCAGTACTTC. V and J are TRBV6-6 and TRBJ2-7; 10 nucleotides line up with TRBD1. With V trimmed by 0 bases and J by 6 bases, 8 bases remained unmatched. This CDR3 has 16 residues. Germline assignment: CDR1 MNHNY and CDR2 SVGAGI (reference sequence).